This T cell receptor (beta chain) was obtained from a study of T cell changes during pregnancy in multiple sclerosis. The germline V gene encodes CDR1 SEHNR and CDR2 FQNEAQ (reference sequence). V was shortened by 1 base and J by 0 bases, with 12 bases between the two germline ends. The CDR3 totals 17 residues. Repertoires were generated with immunoSEQ multiplex PCR, while TCRdb's copy carries only in-frame clones and drops some. The profile shows just under 100,000 clones, approximately 93% of them singletons. The specimen comprised peripheral blood, sampled after pregnancy. The sequence came from a female donor with multiple sclerosis, enrolled in a pregnancy study. V usage is TRBV7-9 and J usage is TRBJ1-4, with D possibly TRBD1 on 6 matching bases. The CDR3 sequence is CASSLGDTLATNEKLFF. In DNA, the CDR3 is TGTGCCAGCAGCTTAGGGGACACTCTAGCAACTAATGAAAAACTGTTTTTT.